One sample yielded the 27 T cell receptor beta chains listed below, sequenced in a study of PD-1 blockade in classical Hodgkin lymphoma. Some clones are missing from TCRdb's copy, which holds only in-frame ones; the method was immunoSEQ multiplex PCR. This table holds 70,000 or so clones, over 90% found once. Time point of the sample: newly diagnosed, previously untreated cHL patient sample. Sequenced material: peripheral blood mononuclear cells (PBMCs). These receptors came from a human donor with classical Hodgkin lymphoma.

This clone is a singleton in its sample. Compared with germline, one end of the junction differs, possibly owing to a read error. Distinct nucleotide sequences in the sample also encode this CDR3. The rearrangement links TRBV5-1 to TRBJ2-7; the D gene is possibly TRBD1 (6 bases). The CDR3 covers 15 residues. CDR1 is SGHRS, CDR2 YFSETQ, per germline. The CDR3 DNA reads TGCGCCAGCAGCTTAGGGGGACCCACCCCCTACGAGCAGTATTTC. Translated, it gives CASSLGGPTPYEQYF.

CDR3 loop: CASSLTGGSTDTQYF. CDR3 nucleotide sequence: TGTGCCAGCAGCTTGACGGGGGGCAGCACAGATACGCAGTATTTT. The J gene is TRBJ2-3, the V gene TRBV7-9; a weak D match, TRBD2 (7 bases). Germline loops: CDR1 SEHNR, CDR2 FQNEAQ (reference sequence). Trimming removed 3 bases from V and 0 bases from J, with 10 bases in between. This CDR3 region has 15 residues.

V gene TRBV5-1 combines with J gene TRBJ2-7, with 16 bases lining up with TRBD2. CDR3 size: 17 residues. Germline V lookup: CDR1 SGHRS, CDR2 YFSETQ. V gave up 5 bases and J gave up 5 bases; unmatched junction bases: 10. For the CDR3, the DNA is TGCGCCAGCAGTCGCCTGGGACTAGCGGGAGGGCCTAACGAGCAGTACTTC. The encoded protein is CASSRLGLAGGPNEQYF.

This chain links TRBV29-1 with TRBJ1-2; a possible D gene is TRBD1 (5 bases). Germline assignment: CDR1 SQVTM and CDR2 ANQGSEA. This CDR3 comprises 12 residues. V lost 2 bases, J lost 5 bases, and 9 bases lay in between. As DNA, the CDR3 is TGCAGCGTTGAATACAGGCTGTATGGCTACACCTTC. Amino acids: CSVEYRLYGYTF.

The V and J genes are TRBV20-1 and TRBJ2-7, with D perhaps matching TRBD1 (5 bases). The germline CDR1 and CDR2 sequences are DFQATT and SNEGSKA (reference sequence). The V end was cut by 4 bases, the J end by 12 bases, with 16 bases between. The CDR3 covers 11 residues. CDR3 nucleotide sequence: TGCAGTGCTATTGCGGTAGGACACCTGTACTTC. This encodes CSAIAVGHLYF.

The chain carries TRBV7-2 and TRBJ2-7, with D perhaps matching TRBD2 (6 bases). CDR1 and CDR2 from the germline V gene are SGHTA and FQGNSA. Deletions cut 4 bases from V and 0 bases from J, with 10 bases between. CDR3 size: 14 residues. In DNA, the CDR3 is TGTGCCAGCAGCTATACGACTAGCTCCTACGAGCAGTACTTC. Protein sequence: CASSYTTSSYEQYF.

V gene TRBV7-2 combines with J gene TRBJ2-1; 7 nucleotides match TRBD1. The ends lost 3 bases at V and 8 bases at J; junction bases unmatched: 4. The CDR3 loop spans 13 amino acids. Germline V gene data show CDR1 as SGHTA and CDR2 as FQGNSA. The DNA for the CDR3 is TGTGCCAGCAGCTTGACAGGGTTGGATGAGCAGTTCTTC. Its protein product is CASSLTGLDEQFF.

V is TRBV5-1 and J is TRBJ2-1; TRBD2 is a possible D gene (5 bases). Trimming shortened V by 5 bases and J by 2 bases, and 11 bases separated the two germline ends. CDR1 is SGHRS and CDR2 is YFSETQ in the germline V gene. The CDR3 loop spans 14 amino acids. Here the CDR3 reads CASRENGAYNEQFF. As DNA, the CDR3 is TGCGCCAGCAGAGAAAACGGGGCCTACAATGAGCAGTTCTTC. Filled out from reference TRBV5-1 and TRBJ2-1, the complete variable domain reads KAGVTQTPRYLIKTRGQQVTLSCSPISGHRSVSWYQQTPGQGLQFLFEYFSETQRNKGNFPGRFSGRQFSNSRSEMNVSTLELGDSALYLCASRENGAYNEQFFGPGTRLTVL.

This clone has only one observation. The chain couples TRBV6-6 to TRBJ2-7, with 7 positions matching TRBD2. This CDR3 is 16 amino acids long. J was trimmed by 6 bases and V by 8 bases; bases with no gene match: 19. Germline CDR1 MNHNY, CDR2 SVGAGI (reference sequence). The CDR3 nucleotides read TGTGCCAGCGTTTTCAACCCACGGGGCGGGAGTAGCGAGCAGTACTTC. Translation: CASVFNPRGGSSEQYF.

The chain combines TRBV7-2 with TRBJ1-2; possibly TRBD1 for D (6 bases). Germline V lookup: CDR1 SGHTA, CDR2 FQGNSA. V was shortened by 5 bases and J by 8 bases, with 9 bases between the two germline ends. The CDR3 length is 11 residues. The CDR3 DNA reads TGTGCCAGCAGCCAGACAGGCGGCTACACCTTC. It codes for CASSQTGGYTF.

This clone was detected only once. The V gene is TRBV28, the J gene TRBJ2-7, with D possibly TRBD1 on 6 matching bases. CDR3 size: 14 residues. V was clipped by 1 base and J by 2 bases, with 9 bases between them. The germline V gene has CDR1 MDHEN and CDR2 SYDVKM. CDR3 region: CASSLSGDPYEQYF. CDR3 in DNA: TGTGCCAGCAGTTTATCAGGGGACCCCTACGAGCAGTACTTC.

The gene calls are TRBV2 and TRBJ2-7; D is ambiguous. Germline V gene lookup returns CDR1 SNHLY and CDR2 FYNNEI. The CDR3 length is 11 residues. V shed 8 bases and J shed 6 bases, with 11 bases lying between them. The CDR3 loop reads CASSPFVEQYF. CDR3 DNA sequence: TGTGCCAGCTCCCCCTTTGTCGAGCAGTACTTC.

The chain carries TRBV6-5 and TRBJ1-2; D is undetermined. V lost 0 bases and J lost 4, with 15 bases in between. Looked up from germline, CDR1 is MNHEY and CDR2 is SVGAGI. This CDR3 has 16 amino acids. The CDR3 nucleotides are TGTGCCAGCAGTTACTCGAGCTCCCGGACGACCTATGGCTACACCTTC. This sequence encodes CASSYSSSRTTYGYTF.

The chain is built from TRBV7-9 and TRBJ2-7, with a possible D match to TRBD2 (5 bases). Germline CDR1 is SEHNR and CDR2 is FQNEAQ (reference sequence). There are 14 residues in the CDR3. The V gene lost 3 bases and the J gene lost 6 bases, with 15 bases spanning the gap. The CDR3 sequence: CASSLERMAGEQYF. CDR3 nucleotide sequence: TGTGCCAGCAGCTTGGAACGCATGGCGGGCGAGCAGTACTTC.

This clone was seen just once. The chain joins TRBV19 to TRBJ2-6; D is undetermined. Germline assignment: CDR1 LNHDA and CDR2 SQIVND (reference sequence). The CDR3 is 12 residues long. CDR3 region: CHAHSGANVLTF. In DNA form, the CDR3 reads TGTCACGCGCACTCTGGGGCCAACGTCCTGACTTTC. The full variable domain, rest sourced from reference TRBV19 and TRBJ2-6, is DGGITQSPKYLFRKEGQNVTLSCEQNLNHDAMYWYRQDPGQGLRLIYYSQIVNDFQKGDIAEGYSVSREKKESFPLTVTSAQKNPTAFYLCHAHSGANVLTFGAGSRLTVL.

The rearrangement joins TRBV25-1 to TRBJ2-2, with a tentative D call TRBD2 (5 bases). V gave up 6 bases and J gave up 5 bases, with 16 bases separating them. CDR1 and CDR2 from the germline V gene are MGHDK and SYGVNS. The CDR3 covers 15 residues. For the CDR3, the DNA is TGTGCCAGCAGACGAGCGGACCAGAATACCGGGGAGCTGTTTTTT. The encoded protein is CASRRADQNTGELFF.

The V call is TRBV28, the J call TRBJ1-4; no clear D gene. Germline CDR1 is MDHEN and CDR2 is SYDVKM. This CDR3 spans 12 amino acids. Trimming stripped 1 base from V and 11 bases from J, with 8 bases between. CDR3 DNA sequence: TGTGCCAGCAGTTTATTAGCCGGGAAACTGTTTTTT. It translates to CASSLLAGKLFF.

The chain combines TRBV6-1 with TRBJ2-4; D is unclear. Germline loops: CDR1 MNHNS, CDR2 SASEGT. The V gene lost 0 bases and the J gene lost 3 bases, with 15 bases spanning the gap. CDR3 length: 17 amino acids. CDR3 bases: TGTGCCAGCAGTGAAGCCGGGCTTTGGGTTCGCAAAAACATTCAGTACTTC. Protein: CASSEAGLWVRKNIQYF.

This clone was detected only once. The chain carries TRBV11-2 and TRBJ2-7; perhaps D is TRBD1 or TRBD2 (5 bases each). V lost 7 bases and J 3 bases, leaving 28 bases between the germline ends. Germline V lookup: CDR1 SGHAT, CDR2 FQNNGV. The CDR3 spans 18 residues. CDR3 in DNA: TGTGCCAGCACCCCGCGAGGGGCTCGGGGCCTCTCGAGCTACGAGCAGTACTTC. Its translation: CASTPRGARGLSSYEQYF.

V gene TRBV5-1 combines with J gene TRBJ2-7, with a weak D call TRBD1 (5 bases). Germline V lookup: CDR1 SGHRS, CDR2 YFSETQ. The CDR3 loop spans 14 amino acids. The V and J ends lost 0 bases and 3 bases respectively, with 10 bases between them. The CDR3: CASSLAQGNYEQYF. CDR3 sequence (DNA): TGCGCCAGCAGCTTGGCCCAGGGTAACTACGAGCAGTACTTC.

This chain uses TRBV19 with TRBJ1-3; D perhaps matches TRBD1 (5 bases). The CDR3 extends over 15 amino acids. V was pared by 5 bases and J by 0 bases, with 11 bases between. Per the germline V gene, CDR1 is LNHDA and CDR2 is SQIVND (reference sequence). The chain's CDR3 is CASSQGTFSGNTIYF. The CDR3 bases are TGTGCCAGTAGTCAGGGCACCTTCTCTGGAAACACCATATATTTT. Looking up the rest from reference TRBV19 and TRBJ1-3 gives the full variable domain: DGGITQSPKYLFRKEGQNVTLSCEQNLNHDAMYWYRQDPGQGLRLIYYSQIVNDFQKGDIAEGYSVSREKKESFPLTVTSAQKNPTAFYLCASSQGTFSGNTIYFGEGSWLTVV.

V and J are TRBV9 and TRBJ2-7, with D unclear. Trimming pared 4 bases from V and 1 base from J, leaving 9 bases between. The germline CDR1 and CDR2 sequences are SGDLS and YYNGEE. The CDR3 runs to 13 residues. CDR3 region: CASSLRSSYEQYF. In DNA, the CDR3 is TGTGCCAGCAGCCTGAGGTCTTCCTACGAGCAGTACTTC.

The chain uses TRBV7-8 and TRBJ2-2; 9 positions agree with TRBD2. V trimming: 5 bases; J trimming: 5 bases; junction bases outside the gene matches: 12. Germline lookup yields CDR1 SGHVS and CDR2 FQNEAQ. The CDR3 sequence is 17 residues long. CDR3 DNA: TGTGCCAGCAGCCGCGAGGGTAGCGGGAGATGGACCGGGGAGCTGTTTTTT. It encodes CASSREGSGRWTGELFF.

A single count supports this clone. The chain uses TRBV7-9 and TRBJ2-5; no clear D. Germline-derived CDR1 and CDR2 are SEHNR and FQNEAQ (reference sequence). V lost 4 bases and J 5 bases, leaving 11 bases between the germline ends. The CDR3 covers 13 residues. CDR3 amino acids: CASSSTPTETQYF. The CDR3 DNA is TGTGCCAGCAGCTCAACCCCGACGGAGACCCAGTACTTC.

The gene calls are TRBV10-1 and TRBJ2-2; D not certain. Between the trimmed V and J ends, which lost 6 bases and 2 bases, there was a span of 7 bases. The germline gives CDR1 WNHNN, CDR2 SYGVQD (reference sequence). The CDR3 is made up of 13 amino acids. The CDR3 nucleotides are TGCGCCAGCAGGGCTCCTAACACCGGGGAGCTGTTTTTT. It specifies CASRAPNTGELFF.

This chain connects TRBV27 to TRBJ2-1; tentatively, D is TRBD1 or TRBD2 (5 bases each). This CDR3 is 15 amino acids long. Trimming took 2 bases from V and 8 from J, leaving 16 bases between them. Germline CDR1 and CDR2: MNHEY and SMNVEV (reference sequence). CDR3 DNA: TGTGCCAGCAGTTTAGGGGGACGAGGGGTCGATGAGCAGTTCTTC. Its protein product is CASSLGGRGVDEQFF.

The chain combines TRBV9 with TRBJ1-2, with D possibly TRBD1 on 5 matching bases. This CDR3 region has 15 residues. CDR1 is SGDLS, CDR2 YYNGEE, per germline. Trimming took 0 bases from V and 6 from J, leaving 15 bases between them. The CDR3 region is CASSVGLTVVNGYTF. In nucleotides, the CDR3 is TGTGCCAGCAGCGTAGGATTGACAGTGGTGAATGGCTACACCTTC.